The rows below give T cell receptor beta chains drawn from one sample of a study of blood T cell repertoires in COVID-19. TCRdb's copy holds only in-frame clones and misses some; the assay was immunoSEQ multiplex PCR. The sample lists about 75,000 clones; around 90% were seen once. The sequenced material came from peripheral blood. Receptors were obtained from a human donor in a cohort sampled during active COVID-19. Each CDR3 is given with its conserved first and last residue. Fields, in order: D gene, J gene, CDR3 length, clone size, V gene, CDR3 DNA, CDR3 protein. A D gene is named only where the DNA matches it firmly. For some rows the clone size is stated as once, few or many, or as a class when expanded; others skip it.

>NA|TRBJ2-7|13|NA|TRBV27
TGTGCCAGCAGTTTCGTAGGGGTCAACGAGCAGTACTTC
CASSFVGVNEQYF
>TRBD2|TRBJ2-5|17|NA|TRBV5-1
TGCGCCAGCAGCTCGTTTTGGCTAGCGGGGGAGGCGGAGACCCAGTACTTC
CASSSFWLAGEAETQYF
>NA|TRBJ2-1|15|NA|TRBV3-1/TRBV3-2
TGTGCCAGCAGCCAACGTGACAGTCCCTACAATGAGCAGTTCTTC
CASSQRDSPYNEQFF
>NA|TRBJ2-5|13|NA|TRBV12-3/TRBV12-4
TGTGCCAGCAGCACCTTAGCGAAAGAGACCCAGTACTTC
CASSTLAKETQYF
>TRBD2|TRBJ2-5|16|NA|TRBV3-1/TRBV3-2
TGTGCCAGCAGCCAAGATTTCCGGGGGGGCTTAGAGACCCAGTACTTC
CASSQDFRGGLETQYF
>NA|TRBJ1-1|14|NA|TRBV9
TGTGCCAGCAGCGTAGGTGGTCTTGCGACTGAAGCTTTCTTT
CASSVGGLATEAFF
>NA|TRBJ1-1|12|NA|TRBV28
TGTGCCAGCAGTTTGAGGGCCTACGCGGCTTTCTTT
CASSLRAYAAFF
>TRBD2|TRBJ2-3|16|NA|TRBV5-4
TGTGCCAGCAGCCTCTGGACTAGCGGGGCAACAGATACGCAGTATTTT
CASSLWTSGATDTQYF
>NA|TRBJ2-3|14|NA|TRBV4-2
TGTGCCAGCAGCCAAGATTACAGGTCCTTAGCGCAGTATTTT
CASSQDYRSLAQYF
>NA|TRBJ1-2|13|NA|TRBV12-3/TRBV12-4
TGTGCCAGCAGTTTGGCGGGGGGACGGGGCTACACCTTC
CASSLAGGRGYTF
>NA|TRBJ2-5|15|NA|TRBV6-5
TGTGCCAGCAGCCAATACCAGGGGAGCCAAGAGACCCAGTACTTC
CASSQYQGSQETQYF
>TRBD2|TRBJ2-1|16|NA|TRBV19
TGTGCCAGTAGTATAACTCCCGGACTAGCCTACAATGAGCAGTTCTTC
CASSITPGLAYNEQFF
>NA|TRBJ2-7|14|NA|TRBV2
TGTGCCTTACTCAACCGGGACACAAACTACGAGCAGTACTTC
CALLNRDTNYEQYF
>NA|TRBJ1-2|12|NA|TRBV6-1
TGTGCCAGCAGTGATCACAGCTATGGCTACACCTTC
CASSDHSYGYTF
>TRBD1|TRBJ1-3|15|NA|TRBV7-2
TGTGCCAGCAGTTTAAACAGGGGGCACGGAAACACCATATATTTT
CASSLNRGHGNTIYF
>NA|TRBJ1-4|18|NA|TRBV14
TGTGCCAGCAGCCAAGAATGTCACCCCGGAGCGACTAATGAAAAACTGTTTTTT
CASSQECHPGATNEKLFF
>TRBD1|TRBJ2-7|12|NA|TRBV3-1/TRBV3-2
TGTGCCAGCGGGACAGGGACGGGTGAGCAGTACTTC
CASGTGTGEQYF
>NA|TRBJ2-6|15|NA|TRBV5-5
TGTGCCAGCAGCCAGACAGTCTCTGGGGCCAACGTCCTGACTTTC
CASSQTVSGANVLTF
>TRBD1|TRBJ2-3|17|NA|TRBV24-1
TGTGCCACCAGTGACCCCGGGACAGGGGGGATGGGAGATACGCAGTATTTT
CATSDPGTGGMGDTQYF
>TRBD2|TRBJ2-1|13|once|TRBV30
TGTGCCTGGGCGGGGGGGCCCTGGAATGAGCAGTTCTTC
CAWAGGPWNEQFF
>TRBD1|TRBJ1-2|15|NA|TRBV28
TGTGCCAGCAGCCTGTCCGGGACAGGGAGCTATGGCTACACCTTC
CASSLSGTGSYGYTF
>TRBD1|TRBJ1-3|16|NA|TRBV3-1/TRBV3-2
TGTGCCAGCAGCCTCCGTTCGACAGGGCTTCGAAACACCATATATTTT
CASSLRSTGLRNTIYF
>NA|TRBJ1-4|13|NA|TRBV19
TGTGCCAGTAGTATCCGGCGGCGGGAAAAACTGTTTTTT
CASSIRRREKLFF
>NA|TRBJ1-4|14|many|TRBV27
TGTGCCAGCAGCCCTCTATCGGTGGTAGAAAAACTGTTTTTT
CASSPLSVVEKLFF
>NA|TRBJ2-2|18|NA|TRBV7-2
TGTGCCAGCAGCTTATCAGAGCGGGCGGGGGCGTACACCGGGGAGCTGTTTTTT
CASSLSERAGAYTGELFF
>NA|TRBJ2-2|13|few|TRBV4-3
TGCGCCAGCAGCCTCCCCGGGGCCGGGGAGCTGTTTTTT
CASSLPGAGELFF
>TRBD1|TRBJ1-5|14|few|TRBV18
TGTGCCAGCTCACCAGGGACAGTTAATCAGCCCCAGCATTTT
CASSPGTVNQPQHF
>TRBD2|TRBJ2-7|14|NA|TRBV7-8
TGTGCCAGCAGCTCGACTAGCGGGGACTACGAGCAGTACTTC
CASSSTSGDYEQYF
>TRBD1|TRBJ2-2|15|NA|TRBV2
TGTGCCACCGAAGGACAGGGGTTCGGTCCCGGGGAGCTGTTTTTT
CATEGQGFGPGELFF
>NA|TRBJ2-7|17|NA|TRBV10-3
TGTGCCATCAGTGACCCGGACAGCCCCGGGTGGTATAACGAGCAGTACTTC
CAISDPDSPGWYNEQYF
>NA|TRBJ1-6|15|NA|TRBV19
TGTGCCAGTAGTATCACAGGGACCTTTAATTCACCCCTCCACTTT
CASSITGTFNSPLHF
>NA|TRBJ2-7|15|once|TRBV7-2
TGTGCCAGCAGCTTAGGCCCAAGGAGCCCCTACGAGCAGTACTTC
CASSLGPRSPYEQYF
>NA|TRBJ1-1|17|NA|TRBV5-1
TGCGCCAGCAGCTTGGCCGCGTTTCTGCAGCGGGGTCCCGAAGCTTTCTTT
CASSLAAFLQRGPEAFF
>NA|TRBJ2-3|16|NA|TRBV20-1
TGCAGTGCTAGTATGAACGGGGGAGGCGACACAGATACGCAGTATTTT
CSASMNGGGDTDTQYF
>TRBD1|TRBJ2-7|15|NA|TRBV6-5
TGTGCCAGCAGTTCACAACCTGGGACAGCCTACGAGCAGTACTTC
CASSSQPGTAYEQYF
>TRBD2|TRBJ2-1|14|NA|TRBV3-1/TRBV3-2
TGTGCCAGCAGTCCGGGACTAGCGGTCAATGAGCAGTTCTTC
CASSPGLAVNEQFF
>NA|TRBJ1-1|13|NA|TRBV18
TGTGCCAGCTCACCTCCAGGGAGGACTGAAGCTTTCTTT
CASSPPGRTEAFF
>TRBD2|TRBJ2-7|17|NA|TRBV4-2
TGTGCCAGCAGCCAAGATGGTCGGCGGGGGAACTCCTACGAGCAGTACTTC
CASSQDGRRGNSYEQYF
>TRBD2|TRBJ2-1|15|NA|TRBV3-1/TRBV3-2
TGTGCCAGCAGCCCCACTAGCGGGGGGGCGGGTGAGCAGTTCTTC
CASSPTSGGAGEQFF
>NA|TRBJ2-3|12|NA|TRBV5-4
TGTGCCAGCAGCCTGTCCACAGATACGCAGTATTTT
CASSLSTDTQYF
>TRBD1|TRBJ2-1|13|NA|TRBV12-3/TRBV12-4
TGTGCCAGCAGTTTAGGGGACAGGTACCCTTTTTTCTTC
CASSLGDRYPFFF
>TRBD1|TRBJ2-7|14|NA|TRBV5-4
TGTGCCAGCAGTGTGACAGGGGACCCCTACGAGCAGTACTTC
CASSVTGDPYEQYF
>TRBD2|TRBJ2-3|15|NA|TRBV3-1/TRBV3-2
TGTGCCAGCAGCTATCAGTCGGGGGGAGGAGATACGCAGTATTTT
CASSYQSGGGDTQYF
>NA|TRBJ2-3|14|few|TRBV2
TGTGCCAGCACGATGACAGCGATCACAGATACGCAGTATTTT
CASTMTAITDTQYF
>NA|TRBJ2-2|13|NA|TRBV9
TGTGCCAGCAGCCCCATTCGCGCCGGGGAGCTGTTTTTT
CASSPIRAGELFF
>TRBD1|TRBJ2-7|15|NA|TRBV6-1
TGTGCCAGCAGTGAATGGGACAGGGGACGTTACGAGCAGTACTTC
CASSEWDRGRYEQYF
>TRBD2|TRBJ2-2|13|NA|TRBV2
TGTGCCAGCAGCACCTTAGCGGGGGGGGAGCTGTTTTTT
CASSTLAGGELFF
>NA|TRBJ2-2|13|NA|TRBV3-1/TRBV3-2
TGTGCCAGCAGCCAAACCGGCACCGGGGAGCTGTTTTTT
CASSQTGTGELFF
>NA|TRBJ2-2|15|NA|TRBV18
TGTGCCAGCTCACCAGGAACAGGGCCCACCGGGGAGCTGTTTTTT
CASSPGTGPTGELFF
>TRBD1|TRBJ1-3|16|NA|TRBV6-5
TGTGCCAGCAGTTACACCCGGCAGGGGGCCGGAAACACCATATATTTT
CASSYTRQGAGNTIYF
>TRBD1|TRBJ1-6|18|few|TRBV15
TGTGCCACCAGCAGAGATCATACCGAGGGACAGCCAAATTCACCCCTCCACTTT
CATSRDHTEGQPNSPLHF
>TRBD2|TRBJ2-5|16|NA|TRBV19
TGTGCCAGTAGTAATGCGCGGGGGGGCGGCGGAGAGACCCAGTACTTC
CASSNARGGGGETQYF
>NA|TRBJ2-1|13|NA|TRBV18
TGTGCCAGCTCAACGACAGTATACAATGAGCAGTTCTTC
CASSTTVYNEQFF
>NA|TRBJ2-7|11|NA|TRBV5-5
TGTGCCAGCAGCTCAATCAGCGAGCAGTACTTC
CASSSISEQYF
>TRBD1|TRBJ2-6|14|NA|TRBV2
TGTGCCAGCAGGACACGGACAGGTGGCAACGTCCTGACTTTC
CASRTRTGGNVLTF
>TRBD1|TRBJ2-5|16|once|TRBV10-3
TGTGCCATCAGTGATCCCGGGACGCCACAGGGGGAGACCCAGTACTTC
CAISDPGTPQGETQYF
>NA|TRBJ2-2|15|medium-sized|TRBV10-3
TGTGCCATCAGCGTGGGCGGGTCGGCCACCGGGGAGCTGTTTTTT
CAISVGGSATGELFF
>NA|TRBJ1-4|13|NA|TRBV7-2
TGTGCCAGCAGCTTAGGGACACTAGAAAAACTGTTTTTT
CASSLGTLEKLFF
>NA|TRBJ2-7|13|few|TRBV4-2
TGTGCCAGCAGCCAGCCAGGGCGCGACGAGCAGTACTTC
CASSQPGRDEQYF
>NA|TRBJ1-2|13|NA|TRBV27
TGTGCCAGCAGTCCACTTCAGGGTGGAGGCTACACCTTC
CASSPLQGGGYTF